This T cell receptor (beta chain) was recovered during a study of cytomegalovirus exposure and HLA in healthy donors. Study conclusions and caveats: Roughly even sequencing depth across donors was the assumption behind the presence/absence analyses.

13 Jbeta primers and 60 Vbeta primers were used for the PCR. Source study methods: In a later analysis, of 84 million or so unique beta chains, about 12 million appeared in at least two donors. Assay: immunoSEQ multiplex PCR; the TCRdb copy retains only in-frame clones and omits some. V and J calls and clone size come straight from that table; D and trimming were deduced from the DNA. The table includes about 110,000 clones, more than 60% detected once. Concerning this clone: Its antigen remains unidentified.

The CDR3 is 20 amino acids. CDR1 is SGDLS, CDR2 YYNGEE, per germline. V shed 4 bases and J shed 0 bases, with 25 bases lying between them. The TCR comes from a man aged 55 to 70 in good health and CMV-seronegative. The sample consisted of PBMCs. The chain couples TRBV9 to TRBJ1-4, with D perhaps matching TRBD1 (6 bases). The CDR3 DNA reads TGTGCCAGCAGCCCCAGGGGACGGTCCGACCGAATGACAACTAATGAAAAACTGTTTTTT. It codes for CASSPRGRSDRMTTNEKLFF.